This T cell receptor beta chain was identified in a study of cytomegalovirus exposure and HLA in healthy donors. The PCR ran on 60 Vbeta and 13 Jbeta primers. Using immunoSEQ multiplex PCR, the repertoire was profiled, and TCRdb retains in-frame clones only, with some absent. This table holds about 69,000 clones, around 66% found once. Overall study findings and caveats: According to the study, approximately 150 TCR beta chains were cytomegalovirus-associated.

Notes on this clone: Its cognate antigen is unknown.

V gave up 0 bases and J gave up 4 bases, with 4 bases separating them. This CDR3 contains 11 residues. Germline V gene lookup returns CDR1 GTSNPN and CDR2 SVGIG (reference sequence). The V and J genes are TRBV30 and TRBJ2-7; no clear D. This receptor was obtained from a male donor in good health and CMV-seropositive. Specimen: PBMCs. CDR3 coding DNA: TGTGCCTGGAGTGTACAGTACGAGCAGTACTTC. Translation: CAWSVQYEQYF. Combining the CDR3 with reference TRBV30 and TRBJ2-7 gives the whole variable domain SQTIHQWPATLVQPVGSPLSLECTVEGTSNPNLYWYRQAAGRGLQLLFYSVGIGQISSEVPQNLSASRPQDRQFILSSKKLLLSDSGFYLCAWSVQYEQYFGPGTRLTVT.